This TCR beta chain originates from a study of blood T cell repertoires in COVID-19. Study-level information: Samples taken during acute and convalescent COVID-19 were collected in the United States, Italy and Spain.

This clone was observed once. How the authors handled the data: Using reference gene primer amplification, nucleated cell counts were estimated. Profiled with immunoSEQ multiplex PCR; TCRdb holds only in-frame clones, not every one. Clonal size and the V and J genes are those of that table, whereas D and trimming came from the DNA. The repertoire holds tens of thousands of clones, with 70% to 80% as singletons. The V gene's germline CDR1 is SNHLY and CDR2 FYNNEI. Trimming shortened V by 7 bases and J by 4 bases, and 11 bases separated the two germline ends. CDR3 length equals 13 residues. Sequences were obtained from peripheral blood. The source of this sequence is a man between 65 and 79 years old with active or convalescent COVID-19. V gene TRBV2 combines with J gene TRBJ1-5; tentative D call: TRBD1 (5 bases). The CDR3 region is CASTQGLNQPQHF. The CDR3 bases are TGTGCCAGCACCCAGGGACTAAATCAGCCCCAGCATTTT. The whole variable domain, filled in from reference TRBV2 and TRBJ1-5, reads EPEVTQTPSHQVTQMGQEVILRCVPISNHLYFYWYRQILGQKVEFLVSFYNNEISEKSEIFDDQFSVERPDGSNFTLKIRSTKLEDSAMYFCASTQGLNQPQHFGDGTRLSIL.